This TCR beta chain was identified in a study of cytomegalovirus exposure and HLA in healthy donors (dated by TCRdb to about 2017). Background for the entire study: In an earlier analysis of some 610 of the donors, about 260 Gb of sequence data and 95 million to 130 million unique TCR beta sequences from roughly 180 million T cells were reported. An early release that covered about 600 HLA-typed donors contained approximately 300 gigabases of sequencing data and around 85 million unique TCR sequences. Of the 300 to 500 genotyped donors, approximately 81% were placed in the genetic ancestry cluster associated with self-reported Caucasian donors. The aim of the study was to test whether cataloging public T cell receptors could identify signatures of past pathogen exposure. Using immunosequencing, the study profiled T cell repertoires from 666 subjects and related those repertoires to cytomegalovirus serostatus. A separate validation cohort of 100 to 150 different subjects was used in addition to the roughly 700-subject first cohort. To predict cytomegalovirus infection status, the study combined high-throughput TCR immunosequencing, statistical association of individual TCRs with disease status, and machine learning. A later analysis re-examined previously published TCR beta repertoires from just over 650 donors and added high-resolution HLA genotyping to investigate patterns of TCR occurrence. In the later analysis, no new phenotypic data were used to find candidate immune exposures; instead, reliance was placed on TCR beta sequences and their occurrence across donors. An earlier analysis of approximately 630 of the donors applied high-throughput TCR beta sequencing to assess whether each TCR beta V gene segment acted as functional or pseudogenic. Donor age, sex, ethnicity and CMV serostatus were compiled together with the repertoire data. A later genetic analysis used genome-wide SNP genotypes for about three fifths of the 666 donors, treating that subset as a discovery cohort. Every discovery cohort repertoire had been produced on one sequencing platform. HLA typing covered class I and class II loci at four-digit resolution. Typing coverage differed by locus: A, B, C, DRB1 and DQB1 were typed in about 620-640 donors, DQA1 in 500 to 550, DPA1 in 600 to 610, and DPB1 in approximately 450. Four to six DR-DQ haplotypes were handled as single units for association and clustering because linkage in the cohort was strong. Among around 400 genotyped donors of the cohort, an average of approximately 200,000 unique TCR beta nucleotide sequences was sequenced per donor, of which roughly 17% were non-productive. The full study reports these points: A later analysis found that HLA-associated TCR beta chains were more clonally expanded and had lower generation probabilities than equally common non-associated chains. Correlated functional status among segregating V segments might reflect linkage disequilibrium, but an unknown experimental factor could not be ruled out. Broadly in line with IMGT annotations, most TCR beta V segments showed up in productive rearrangements about 87% or about 30% of the time in an earlier analysis of 450 to 750 of the donors. In a later analysis, TCR association rates were found to vary across HLA loci, with the most associated TCRs seen for DRB1 alleles and the fewest for HLA-C alleles. Some IMGT-functional V segments, including TRBV6-2 and TRBV6-3, could not be told apart with the 87-base-pair reads, so those segments were excluded. In vitro tests confirmed that a few of the cytomegalovirus-associated TCR beta chains recognize cytomegalovirus antigens. The earlier analysis of 587 of the donors excluded approximately 15 rarely observed V segments, including chromosome 9 orphons, because counts were too low. The study listed 150 to 200 TCR beta chains as associated with cytomegalovirus. A cluster of highly shared sequence variants was judged likely to represent a technical artifact of the sequencing pipeline. At a false discovery rate of 0.05, a later analysis linked 16,951 TCR beta sequences to specific HLA alleles. Immune exposure information for the cohort was limited to CMV serostatus. According to a later analysis, most CMV-associated TCR beta chains appeared to be HLA-restricted, and the HLA associations seemed to be driven largely by CMV exposure. When HLA alleles, especially DR and DQ, strongly co-occurred, attributing TCR associations to individual alleles was difficult. V-gene and J-gene trimming of TCR beta chains was associated with a missense DCLRE1C variant in a later genetic analysis, and the association was replicated in an independent cohort. Because some donors lacked HLA typing at each locus, the association tests relied only on the typed subset. In both the original and validation cohorts, the classifier was reported to diagnose cytomegalovirus status with high specificity and sensitivity. Most TCR sequences were seen in very few donors, while some public TCRs were found in many individuals. A further reported finding was that TCR beta sequences accurately predicted the HLA-A and HLA-B alleles for most subjects in the first cohort. Compared with the approximately 710-donor mean, donors in an Asian-associated ancestry cluster had fewer N-insertions in productive TCRs, according to a later genetic analysis. In a later analysis, several top co-occurrence clusters were reported to appear linked to parvovirus B19, influenza, CMV and Epstein-Barr virus. Presence/absence analyses assumed roughly uniform sequencing depth across donors, an assumption that may not hold. The authors suggested that the approach could potentially be generalized to other disease states and immunological phenotypes. The cohort was sequenced for TCR beta chains only, and without alpha or paired-chain data the features that could be detected were limited.

Comments on this clone: Its antigen remains undetermined. No quality values exist for individual bases; no much larger clone is one base distant.

The method behind the library was the immunoSEQ multiplex PCR assay. The multiplex PCR relied on a mix of 60 forward primers for TCR Vbeta segments and 13 reverse primers for TCR Jbeta segments. The CDR3 region of rearranged TCR beta genes was amplified from genomic DNA by a multiplex PCR assay. On the Illumina HiSeq System, the amplified TCR beta libraries were sequenced as 87-base-pair reads. Turning to the authors' computational methods: In a later analysis, 77 million or so unique TCR beta chains were counted across the roughly 610 repertoires, and approximately 9.9 million of these chains were shared by at least two donors. A nearest-neighbor algorithm error-corrected the raw reads and collapsed the reads into unique sequences, merging closely related sequences to remove PCR and sequencing errors. V, D and J gene segments were assigned by aligning CDR3 sequences to IMGT reference sequences. For a sequence to be retained, a match of at least six nucleotides to both a V gene segment and a J gene segment was required. A rearrangement counted as productive if the CDR3 had no stop codons and remained in frame with V and J, and every other rearrangement counted as non-productive. CDR3 was defined by IMGT convention, running from the second conserved V-encoded cysteine to the conserved J-encoded phenylalanine. Sequences without an unambiguous match to a single V gene segment were excluded from the earlier analysis of about 630 of the donors. An earlier analysis of 587 of the donors classified V segments as functional when productive rearrangements were above 56.7% and as segregating when the standard deviation between donors was above 5%. A statistical classification framework was built to diagnose cytomegalovirus status from the catalog of TCR beta chain sequences. In a later analysis, TCR nucleotide sequences were compared against IMGT/GENE-DB human TR gene sequences so that V and J genes could be assigned. In a later analysis, CDR3 sequences and most-parsimonious VDJ recombination scenarios were assigned using the TCRdist pipeline. In a later analysis, each TCR beta chain was defined by its CDR3 amino acid sequence together with its V-gene family, and reads without a unique V-gene family were excluded. In a later analysis, fewer than 650 highly shared, low-generation-probability nucleotide sequences were removed to address suspected cross-contamination and a sequencing artifact. For each public chain, a later analysis derived a clonal expansion index from normalized ranks of inferred template counts within each repertoire. In a later analysis, generation probabilities were computed using a VDJ recombination model fitted to out-of-frame rearrangements, and the results were checked against IGoR. A later analysis scored TCR-TCR, TCR-HLA and TCR-CMV co-occurrence with hypergeometric tests, applying a repertoire-size bias correction to TCR pairs. False discovery rates were estimated in a later analysis by permuting HLA or CMV assignments 20 times. A later analysis grouped co-occurring TCRs with DBSCAN, adding TCRdist sequence similarity when clustering within HLA-allele-positive subsets. Repertoires with fewer than 30,000 or more than 120,000 public chains were left out of co-occurrence clustering, as were a handful of repertoires with anomalous nucleotide sharing. TCRdb's version of the immuneACCESS table is confined to in-frame rearrangements and falls short of the full clone set. An unresolved V gene accounts for under half of the shortfall where checked; the remainder is of unknown origin. V and J calls plus clone size are reproduced from that table; the DNA served to infer D and trimming. For this sample there are approximately 140,000 clones; about three quarters appear just once. The ten largest account for more than 10% of the sample.

The cohort comprised hundreds of healthy bone marrow donors. At the time of sampling, all cohort members were nominally healthy, though unrecorded immune exposures were likely present. The donor was CMV seropositive and was included in the group of 289 seropositive cohort members. Each donor provided a peripheral blood sample, and peripheral blood mononuclear cells were used for TCR beta sequencing. Genomic DNA was extracted from the blood cell samples with the Qiagen DNeasy Blood Extraction Kit. The V and J ends are trimmed by 0 bases and 7 bases, leaving 15 bases between them. The germline V gene sets CDR1 to SQVTM and CDR2 to ANQGSEA. The CDR3 spans 14 residues, from the cysteine through the phenylalanine. Kept here is only the CDR3 DNA, which spans 42 bases and is read in frame from base 1.

This chain joins TRBV29-1 to TRBJ1-2, with TRBD1 tentatively as D gene (6 bases match). The TCR sequence derives from a man between 40 and 49 years old in good health and CMV-seropositive. The sample comprised PBMCs. The CDR3 has the sequence CSVEDRGRGSGYTF. The DNA reads TGCAGCGTTGAAGATCGGGGGAGGGGGAGTGGCTACACCTTC. The entire variable domain, with the stretches around the CDR3 drawn from the reference TRBV29-1 and TRBJ1-2 proteins, is SAVISQKPSRDICQRGTSLTIQCQVDSQVTMMFWYRQQPGQSLTLIATANQGSEATYESGFVIDKFPISRPNLTFSTLTVSNMSPEDSSIYLCSVEDRGRGSGYTFGSGTRLTVV.